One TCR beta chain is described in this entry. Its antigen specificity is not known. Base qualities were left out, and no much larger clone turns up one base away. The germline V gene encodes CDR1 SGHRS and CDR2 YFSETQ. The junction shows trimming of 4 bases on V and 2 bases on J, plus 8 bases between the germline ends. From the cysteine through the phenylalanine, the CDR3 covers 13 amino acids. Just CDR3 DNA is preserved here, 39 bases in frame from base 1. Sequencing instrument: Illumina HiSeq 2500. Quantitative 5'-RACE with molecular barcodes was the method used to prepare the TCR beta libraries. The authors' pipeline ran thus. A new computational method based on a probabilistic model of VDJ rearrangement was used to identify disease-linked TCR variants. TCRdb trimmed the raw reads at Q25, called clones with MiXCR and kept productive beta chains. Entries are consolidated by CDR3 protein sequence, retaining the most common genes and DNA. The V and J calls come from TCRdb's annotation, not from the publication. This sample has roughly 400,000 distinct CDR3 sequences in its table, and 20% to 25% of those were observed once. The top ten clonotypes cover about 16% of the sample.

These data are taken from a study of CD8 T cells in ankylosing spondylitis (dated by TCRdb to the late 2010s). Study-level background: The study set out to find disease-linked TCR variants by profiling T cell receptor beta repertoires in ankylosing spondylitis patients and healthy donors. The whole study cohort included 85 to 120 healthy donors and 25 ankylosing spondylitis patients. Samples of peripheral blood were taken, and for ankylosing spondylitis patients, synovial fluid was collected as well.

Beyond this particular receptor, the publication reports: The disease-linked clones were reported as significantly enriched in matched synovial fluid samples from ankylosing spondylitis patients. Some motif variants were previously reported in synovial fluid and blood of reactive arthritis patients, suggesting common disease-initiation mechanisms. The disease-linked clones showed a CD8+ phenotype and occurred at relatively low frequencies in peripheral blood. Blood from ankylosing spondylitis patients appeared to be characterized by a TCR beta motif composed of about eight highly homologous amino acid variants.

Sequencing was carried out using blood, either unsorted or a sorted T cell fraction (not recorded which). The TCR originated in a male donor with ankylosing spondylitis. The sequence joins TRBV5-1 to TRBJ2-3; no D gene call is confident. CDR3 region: CASSAQNTDTQYF. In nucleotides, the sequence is TGCGCCAGCAGCGCTCAGAACACAGATACGCAGTATTTT.